The clone carrying this T cell receptor beta chain was seen a handful of times. What it binds is unknown. The data were taken from a study of regulatory T cells in long-lasting Graves disease. Findings of the study overall: Newly diagnosed Graves' patients exceeded persistent ones in TCR diversity. Relative to new patients (roughly 980), persistent patients exhibited greater sharing of public clonotypes (about 2,700).

Arm-PCR of CDR3 regions and iRepertoire HTBI primers were used to build TCR beta libraries. TCRdb re-analysed the multiplex PCR reads in MiXCR, keeping a single row per CDR3 protein. The data contain around 450,000 distinct CDR3 sequences, about a fifth of them seen just once; the ten biggest clones take up around 7%. This sample's time point: persistent/refractory GD, antithyroid drugs over 5 years with positive TRAb. Construction of the TCR library relied on RNA isolated from PBMCs. Graves' disease diagnosis relied on American Thyroid Association guidelines. This specimen consisted of peripheral blood mononuclear cells (PBMCs), obtained when the disease was refractory, from a patient treated with antithyroid drugs. The clonotype was recovered from a female donor with Graves disease.

CDR3 loop: CASSQAGETQYF. As DNA, the CDR3 is TGTGCCAGCAGCCAAGCCGGGGAGACCCAGTACTTC. The chain carries TRBV14 and TRBJ2-5; D ambiguous. Germline-derived CDR1 and CDR2 are SGHDN and FVKESK. This CDR3 spans 12 amino acids. Trimming removed 1 base from V and 5 bases from J, with 5 bases in between.